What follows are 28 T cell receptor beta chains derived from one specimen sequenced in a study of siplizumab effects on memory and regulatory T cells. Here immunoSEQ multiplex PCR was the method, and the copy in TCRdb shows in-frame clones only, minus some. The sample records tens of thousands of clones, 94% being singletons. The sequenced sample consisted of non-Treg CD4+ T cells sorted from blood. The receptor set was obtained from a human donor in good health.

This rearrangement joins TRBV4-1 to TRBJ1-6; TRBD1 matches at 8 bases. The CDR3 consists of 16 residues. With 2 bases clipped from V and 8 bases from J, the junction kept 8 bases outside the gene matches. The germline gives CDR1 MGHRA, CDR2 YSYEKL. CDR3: CASSQLGQGGHSPLHF. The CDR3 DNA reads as TGCGCCAGCAGCCAATTAGGACAGGGAGGACATTCACCCCTCCACTTT.

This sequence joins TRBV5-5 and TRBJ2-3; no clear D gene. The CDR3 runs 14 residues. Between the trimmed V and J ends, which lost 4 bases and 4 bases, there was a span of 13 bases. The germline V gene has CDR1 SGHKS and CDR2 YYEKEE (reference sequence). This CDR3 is CASSGLGLADTQYF. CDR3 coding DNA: TGTGCCAGCAGCGGCCTAGGGCTCGCAGATACGCAGTATTTT.

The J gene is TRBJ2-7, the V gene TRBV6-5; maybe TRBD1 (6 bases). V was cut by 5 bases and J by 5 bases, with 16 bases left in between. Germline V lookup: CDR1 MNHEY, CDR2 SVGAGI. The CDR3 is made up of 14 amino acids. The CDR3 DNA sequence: TGTGCCAGCAGTCAAAGGACAGAGTACGACGAGCAGTACTTC. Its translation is CASSQRTEYDEQYF.

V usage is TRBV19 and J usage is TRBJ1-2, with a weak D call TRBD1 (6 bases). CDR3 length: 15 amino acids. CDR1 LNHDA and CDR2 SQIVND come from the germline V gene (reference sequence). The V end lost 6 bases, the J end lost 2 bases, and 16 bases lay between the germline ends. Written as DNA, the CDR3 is TGTGCCAGTAGAGGAGGGGGGCATGGCAACTATGGCTACACCTTC. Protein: CASRGGGHGNYGYTF.

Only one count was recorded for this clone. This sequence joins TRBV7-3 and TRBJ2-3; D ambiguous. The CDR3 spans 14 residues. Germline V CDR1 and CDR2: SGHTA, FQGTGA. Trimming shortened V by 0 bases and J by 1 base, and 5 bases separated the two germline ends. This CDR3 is CASSLTGGTDTQYF. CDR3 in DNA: TGTGCCAGCAGCTTAACGGGCGGCACAGATACGCAGTATTTT.

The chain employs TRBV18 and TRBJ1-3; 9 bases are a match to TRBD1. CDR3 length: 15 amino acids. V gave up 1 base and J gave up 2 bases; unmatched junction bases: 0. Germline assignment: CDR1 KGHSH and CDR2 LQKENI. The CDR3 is CASSPRDRAGNTIYF. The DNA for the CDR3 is TGTGCCAGCTCACCACGGGACAGGGCTGGAAACACCATATATTTT.

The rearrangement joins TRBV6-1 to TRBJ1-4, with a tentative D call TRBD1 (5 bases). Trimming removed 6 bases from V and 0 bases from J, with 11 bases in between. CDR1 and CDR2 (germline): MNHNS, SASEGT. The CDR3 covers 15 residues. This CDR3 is CASSSVRATNEKLFF. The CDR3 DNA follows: TGTGCCAGCAGCTCGGTCAGGGCAACTAATGAAAAACTGTTTTTT.

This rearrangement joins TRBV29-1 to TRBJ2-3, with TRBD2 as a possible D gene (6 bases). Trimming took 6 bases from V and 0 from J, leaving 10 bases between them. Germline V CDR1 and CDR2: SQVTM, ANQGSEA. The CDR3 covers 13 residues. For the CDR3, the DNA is TGCAGCGTACCTAGCGCTAGCACAGATACGCAGTATTTT. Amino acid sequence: CSVPSASTDTQYF.

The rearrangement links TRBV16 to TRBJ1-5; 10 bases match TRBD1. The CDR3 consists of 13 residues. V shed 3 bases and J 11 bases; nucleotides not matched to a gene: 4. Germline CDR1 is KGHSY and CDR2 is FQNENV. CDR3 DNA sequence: TGTGCCAGCAGCCATAGGACAGGGGGGTCCCAGCATTTT. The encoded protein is CASSHRTGGSQHF.

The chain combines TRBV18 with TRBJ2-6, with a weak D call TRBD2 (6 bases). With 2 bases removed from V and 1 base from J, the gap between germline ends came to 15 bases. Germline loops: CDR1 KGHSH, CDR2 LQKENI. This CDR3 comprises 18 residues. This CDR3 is CASSPRAGPISGANVLTF. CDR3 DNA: TGTGCCAGCTCACCAAGGGCGGGGCCGATTTCTGGGGCCAACGTCCTGACTTTC.

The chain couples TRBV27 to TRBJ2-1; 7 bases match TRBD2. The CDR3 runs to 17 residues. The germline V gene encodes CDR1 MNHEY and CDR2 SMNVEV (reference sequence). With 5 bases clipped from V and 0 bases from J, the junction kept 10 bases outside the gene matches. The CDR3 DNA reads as TGTGCCAGCAGTGGGGTTAAGCGGGACCCCTCCTACAATGAGCAGTTCTTC. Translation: CASSGVKRDPSYNEQFF.

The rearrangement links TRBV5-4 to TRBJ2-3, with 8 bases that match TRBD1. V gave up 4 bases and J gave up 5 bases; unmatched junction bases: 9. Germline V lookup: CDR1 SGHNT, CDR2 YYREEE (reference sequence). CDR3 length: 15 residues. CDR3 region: CASSAGQVVGDTQYF. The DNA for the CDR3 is TGTGCCAGCAGCGCGGGACAGGTGGTAGGAGATACGCAGTATTTT.

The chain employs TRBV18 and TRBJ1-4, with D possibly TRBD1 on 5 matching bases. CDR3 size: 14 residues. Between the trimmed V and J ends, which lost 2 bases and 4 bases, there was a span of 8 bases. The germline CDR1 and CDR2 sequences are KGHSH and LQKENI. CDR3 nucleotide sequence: TGTGCCAGCTCACCAGGGGGGAATAATGAAAAACTGTTTTTT. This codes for CASSPGGNNEKLFF.

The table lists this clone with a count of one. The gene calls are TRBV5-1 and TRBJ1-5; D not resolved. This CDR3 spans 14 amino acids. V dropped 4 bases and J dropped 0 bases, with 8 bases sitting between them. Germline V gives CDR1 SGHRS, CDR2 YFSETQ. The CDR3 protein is CASSEGYSNQPQHF. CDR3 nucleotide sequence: TGCGCCAGCAGCGAAGGGTATAGCAATCAGCCCCAGCATTTT.

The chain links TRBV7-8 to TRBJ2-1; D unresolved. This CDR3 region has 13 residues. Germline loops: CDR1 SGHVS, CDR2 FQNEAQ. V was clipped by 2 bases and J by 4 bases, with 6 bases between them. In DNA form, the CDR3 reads TGTGCCAGCAGCTTACTAGGTTACAATGAGCAGTTCTTC. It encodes CASSLLGYNEQFF.

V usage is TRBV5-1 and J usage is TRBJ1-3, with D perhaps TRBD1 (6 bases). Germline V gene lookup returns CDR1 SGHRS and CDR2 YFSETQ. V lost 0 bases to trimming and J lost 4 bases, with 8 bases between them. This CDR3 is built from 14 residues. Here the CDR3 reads CASSLGTAGNTIYF. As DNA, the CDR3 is TGCGCCAGCAGCTTGGGGACAGCAGGAAACACCATATATTTT.

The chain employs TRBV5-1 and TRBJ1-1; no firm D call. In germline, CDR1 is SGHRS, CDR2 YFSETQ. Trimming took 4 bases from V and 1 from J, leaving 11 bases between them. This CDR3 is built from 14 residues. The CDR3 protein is CASSPTAGNTEAFF. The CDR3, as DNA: TGCGCCAGCAGCCCCACGGCGGGGAACACTGAAGCTTTCTTT.

The CDR3 sequence is CASSLSQGYEQYF. The DNA for the CDR3 is TGCGCCAGCAGCTTGTCTCAAGGCTACGAGCAGTACTTC. This chain links TRBV5-1 with TRBJ2-5; D uncertain. The better agreement between TRBJ2-7 and the DNA end casts doubt on the J call. CDR1 and CDR2 from the germline V gene are SGHRS and YFSETQ. The CDR3 has 13 residues.

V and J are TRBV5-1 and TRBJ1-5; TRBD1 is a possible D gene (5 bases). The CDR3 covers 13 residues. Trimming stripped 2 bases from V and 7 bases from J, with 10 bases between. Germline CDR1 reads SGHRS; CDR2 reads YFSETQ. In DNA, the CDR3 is TGCGCCAGCAGCTTCCGGCAGGGCCAGCCCCAGCATTTT. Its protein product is CASSFRQGQPQHF.

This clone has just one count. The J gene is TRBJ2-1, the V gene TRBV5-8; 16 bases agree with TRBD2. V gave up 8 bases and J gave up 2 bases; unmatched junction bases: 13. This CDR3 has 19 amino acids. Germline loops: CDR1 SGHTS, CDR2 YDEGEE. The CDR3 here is CASSHTGTSGRAPYNEQFF. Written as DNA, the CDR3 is TGTGCCAGTTCCCATACCGGGACTAGCGGGAGGGCCCCCTACAATGAGCAGTTCTTC.

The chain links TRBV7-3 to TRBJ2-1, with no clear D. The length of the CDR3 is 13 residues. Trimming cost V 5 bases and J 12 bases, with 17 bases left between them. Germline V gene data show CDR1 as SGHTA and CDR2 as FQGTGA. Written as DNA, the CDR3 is TGTGCCAGCAGCCCAACGACAACTACGCCGCAGTTCTTC. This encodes CASSPTTTTPQFF.

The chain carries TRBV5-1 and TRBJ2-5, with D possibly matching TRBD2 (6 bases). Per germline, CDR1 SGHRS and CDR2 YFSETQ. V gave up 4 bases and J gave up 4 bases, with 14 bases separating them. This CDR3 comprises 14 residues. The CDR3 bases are TGCGCCAGCAGCCCAGGAGGGACCAGAGAGACCCAGTACTTC. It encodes CASSPGGTRETQYF.

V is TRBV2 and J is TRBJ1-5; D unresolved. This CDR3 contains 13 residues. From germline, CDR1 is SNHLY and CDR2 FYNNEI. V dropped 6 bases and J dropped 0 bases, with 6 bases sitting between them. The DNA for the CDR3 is TGTGCCAGCAGGAGATCTAGCAATCAGCCCCAGCATTTT. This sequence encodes CASRRSSNQPQHF.

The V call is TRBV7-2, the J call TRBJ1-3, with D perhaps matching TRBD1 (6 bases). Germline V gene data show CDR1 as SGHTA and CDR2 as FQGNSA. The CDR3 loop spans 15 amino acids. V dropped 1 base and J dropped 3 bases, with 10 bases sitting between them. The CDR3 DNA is TGTGCCAGCAGCTTAGTGGGACAAGGTGGAAACACCATATATTTT. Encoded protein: CASSLVGQGGNTIYF.

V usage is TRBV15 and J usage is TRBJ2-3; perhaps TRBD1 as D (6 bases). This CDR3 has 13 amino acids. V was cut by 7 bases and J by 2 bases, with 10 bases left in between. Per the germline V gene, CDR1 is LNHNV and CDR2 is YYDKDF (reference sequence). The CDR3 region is CATTQGTTDTQYF. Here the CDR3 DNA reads TGTGCCACCACGCAGGGGACCACAGATACGCAGTATTTT.

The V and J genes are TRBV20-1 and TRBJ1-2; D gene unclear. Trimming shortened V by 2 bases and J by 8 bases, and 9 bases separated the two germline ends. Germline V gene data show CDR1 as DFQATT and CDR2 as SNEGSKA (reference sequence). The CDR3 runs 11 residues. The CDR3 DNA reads TGCAGTGCTAGATTCGGAGGAGGCTACACCTTC. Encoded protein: CSARFGGGYTF.

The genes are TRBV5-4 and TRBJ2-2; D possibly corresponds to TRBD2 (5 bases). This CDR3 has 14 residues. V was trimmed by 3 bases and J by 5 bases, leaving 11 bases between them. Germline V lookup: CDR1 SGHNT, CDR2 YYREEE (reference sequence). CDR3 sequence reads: CASSSPTRTGELFF. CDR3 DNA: TGTGCCAGCAGCTCCCCTACTAGGACCGGGGAGCTGTTTTTT.

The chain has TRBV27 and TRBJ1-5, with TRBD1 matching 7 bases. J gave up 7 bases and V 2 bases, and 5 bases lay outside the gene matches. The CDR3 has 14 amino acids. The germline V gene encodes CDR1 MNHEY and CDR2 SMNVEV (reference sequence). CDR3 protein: CASSLGRGNQPQHF. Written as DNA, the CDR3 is TGTGCCAGCAGTTTAGGCAGGGGGAACCAGCCCCAGCATTTT.